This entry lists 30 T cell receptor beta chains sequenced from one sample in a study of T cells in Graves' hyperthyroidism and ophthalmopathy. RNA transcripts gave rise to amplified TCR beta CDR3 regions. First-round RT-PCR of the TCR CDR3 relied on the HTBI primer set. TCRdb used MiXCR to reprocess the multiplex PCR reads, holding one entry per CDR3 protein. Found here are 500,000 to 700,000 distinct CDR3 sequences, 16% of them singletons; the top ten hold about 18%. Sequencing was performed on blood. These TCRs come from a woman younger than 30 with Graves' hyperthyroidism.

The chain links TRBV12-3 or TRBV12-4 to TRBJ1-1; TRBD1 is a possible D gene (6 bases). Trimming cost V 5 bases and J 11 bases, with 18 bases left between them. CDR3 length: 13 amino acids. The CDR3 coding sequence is TGTGCCAGCAGTCGCCGACAGGATTTAGGGGCTTTCTTT. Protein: CASSRRQDLGAFF.

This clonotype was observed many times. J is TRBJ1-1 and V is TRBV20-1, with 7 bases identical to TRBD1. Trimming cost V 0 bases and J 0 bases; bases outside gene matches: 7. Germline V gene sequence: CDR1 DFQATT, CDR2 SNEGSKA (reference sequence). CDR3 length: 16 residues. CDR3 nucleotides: TGCAGTGCTAGAGATCGCCAGGGGGTAATGAACACTGAAGCTTTCTTT. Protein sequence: CSARDRQGVMNTEAFF.

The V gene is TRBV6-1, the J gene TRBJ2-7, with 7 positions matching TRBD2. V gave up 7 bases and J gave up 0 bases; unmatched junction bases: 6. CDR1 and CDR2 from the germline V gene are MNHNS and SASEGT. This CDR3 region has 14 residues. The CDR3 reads CASTSSGVSYEQYF. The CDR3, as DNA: TGTGCCAGCACCTCAAGCGGGGTCTCCTACGAGCAGTACTTC.

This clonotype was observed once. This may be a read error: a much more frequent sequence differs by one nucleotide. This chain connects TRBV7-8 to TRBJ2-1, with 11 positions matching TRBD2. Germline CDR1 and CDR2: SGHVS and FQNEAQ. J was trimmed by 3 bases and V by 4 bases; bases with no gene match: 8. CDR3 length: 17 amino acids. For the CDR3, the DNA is TGTGCCAGCAGCTCCTCACTAGCGGGAGTGTTCTACAATGAGCAGTTCTTC. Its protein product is CASSSSLAGVFYNEQFF.

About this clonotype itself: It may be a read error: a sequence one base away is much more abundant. CDR3 sequence (DNA): TGTGCCAGCAATCCACACAATCGTTTGGGAGTGAACACTGAAGCTTTCTTT. It translates to CASNPHNRLGVNTEAFF. V and J are TRBV12-3 or TRBV12-4 and TRBJ1-1; D uncertain. Trimming removed 7 bases from V and 0 bases from J, with 21 bases in between. CDR3 length: 17 residues.

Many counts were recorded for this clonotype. CDR3 loop: CASSLGLAGVGSYNEQFF. CDR3 DNA: TGTGCCAGCAGTTTGGGACTAGCGGGAGTAGGGTCCTACAATGAGCAGTTCTTC. This sequence joins TRBV28 and TRBJ2-1; 14 bases line up with TRBD2. CDR1 is MDHEN, CDR2 SYDVKM, per germline. CDR3 length: 18 residues. V trimming: 3 bases; J trimming: 1 base; junction bases outside the gene matches: 5.

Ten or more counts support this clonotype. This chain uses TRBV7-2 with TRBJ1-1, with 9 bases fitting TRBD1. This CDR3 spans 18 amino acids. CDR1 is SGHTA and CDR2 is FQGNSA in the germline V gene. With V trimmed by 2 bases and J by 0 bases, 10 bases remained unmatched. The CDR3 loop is CASSLIPPTGGMNTEAFF. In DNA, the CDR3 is TGTGCCAGCAGCTTAATCCCGCCGACAGGGGGTATGAACACTGAAGCTTTCTTT.

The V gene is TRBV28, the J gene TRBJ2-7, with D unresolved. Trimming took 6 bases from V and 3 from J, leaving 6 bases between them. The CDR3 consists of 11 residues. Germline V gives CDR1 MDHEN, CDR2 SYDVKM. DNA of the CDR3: TGTGCCAGCAGAACCGTCTACGAGCAGTACTTC. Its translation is CASRTVYEQYF.

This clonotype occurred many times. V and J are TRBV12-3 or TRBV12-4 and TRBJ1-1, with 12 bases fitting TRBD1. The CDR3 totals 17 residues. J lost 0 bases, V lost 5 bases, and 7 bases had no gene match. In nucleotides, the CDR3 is TGTGCCAGCAGTGACCCGGGACAGGGGGCCCTGAACACTGAAGCTTTCTTT. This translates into CASSDPGQGALNTEAFF.

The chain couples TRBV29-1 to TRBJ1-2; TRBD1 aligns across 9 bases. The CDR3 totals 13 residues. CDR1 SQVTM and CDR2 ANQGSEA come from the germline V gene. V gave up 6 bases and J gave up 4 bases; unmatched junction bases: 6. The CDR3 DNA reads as TGCAGCGTAGCACAGGGGGCCGCCTATGGCTACACCTTC. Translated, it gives CSVAQGAAYGYTF.

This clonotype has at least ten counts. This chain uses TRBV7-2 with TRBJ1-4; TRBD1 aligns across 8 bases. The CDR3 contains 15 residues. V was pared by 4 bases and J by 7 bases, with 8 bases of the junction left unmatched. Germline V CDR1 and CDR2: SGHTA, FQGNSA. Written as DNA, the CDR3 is TGTGCCAGCAGCTCAGGCAGGGGGCAGGTTGAAAAACTGTTTTTT. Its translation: CASSSGRGQVEKLFF.

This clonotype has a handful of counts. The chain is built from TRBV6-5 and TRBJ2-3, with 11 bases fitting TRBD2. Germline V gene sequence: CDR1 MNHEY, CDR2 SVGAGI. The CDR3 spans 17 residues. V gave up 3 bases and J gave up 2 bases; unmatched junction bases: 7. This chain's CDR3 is CASSYGSSGRATDTQYF. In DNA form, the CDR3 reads TGTGCCAGCAGTTATGGGAGTAGCGGGAGGGCCACAGATACGCAGTATTTT.

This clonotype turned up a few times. CDR3 in amino acids: CASSLEAGRGSTNEKLFF. CDR3 in DNA: TGTGCCAGCAGCTTAGAGGCAGGGCGGGGGTCAACTAATGAAAAACTGTTTTTT. The chain links TRBV7-2 to TRBJ1-4; possible D gene TRBD1, 5 bases. V gave up 1 base and J gave up 0 bases, with 15 bases separating them. The germline gives CDR1 SGHTA, CDR2 FQGNSA. The CDR3 runs 18 residues.

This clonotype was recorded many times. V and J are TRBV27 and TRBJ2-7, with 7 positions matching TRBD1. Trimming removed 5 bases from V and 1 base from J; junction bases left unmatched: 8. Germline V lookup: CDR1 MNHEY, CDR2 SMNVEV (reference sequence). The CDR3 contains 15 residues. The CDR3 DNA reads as TGTGCCAGCAGTACACCTGACAGGGCTTCCTACGAGCAGTACTTC. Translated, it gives CASSTPDRASYEQYF.

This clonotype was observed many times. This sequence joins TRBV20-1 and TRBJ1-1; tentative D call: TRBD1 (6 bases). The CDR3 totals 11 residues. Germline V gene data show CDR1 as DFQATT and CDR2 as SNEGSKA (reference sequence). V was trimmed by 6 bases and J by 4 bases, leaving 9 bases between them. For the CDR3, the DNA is TGCAGTGCAGGGGGTCCCACTGAAGCTTTCTTT. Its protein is CSAGGPTEAFF.

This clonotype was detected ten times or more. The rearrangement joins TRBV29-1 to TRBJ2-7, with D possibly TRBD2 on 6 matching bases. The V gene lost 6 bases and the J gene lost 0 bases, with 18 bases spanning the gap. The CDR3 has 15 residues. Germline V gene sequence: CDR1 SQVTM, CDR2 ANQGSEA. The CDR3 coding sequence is TGCAGCGTCACGGGGGAGCAGGATGCCTCCTACGAGCAGTACTTC. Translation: CSVTGEQDASYEQYF.

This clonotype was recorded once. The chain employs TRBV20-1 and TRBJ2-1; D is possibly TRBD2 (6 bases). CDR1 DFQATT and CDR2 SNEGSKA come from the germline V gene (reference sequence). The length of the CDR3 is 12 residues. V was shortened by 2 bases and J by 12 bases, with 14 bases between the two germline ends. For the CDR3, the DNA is TGCAGTGCTAGACCGTCCCCCGGGGGGCAGTTCTTC. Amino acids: CSARPSPGGQFF.

The CDR3: CASSPTQTVKNQPQHF. The CDR3 DNA follows: TGTGCCAGCTCACCGACTCAGACAGTTAAGAATCAGCCCCAGCATTTT. The chain has TRBV18 and TRBJ1-5, with D possibly being TRBD1 (5 bases). Trimming stripped 3 bases from V and 4 bases from J, with 16 bases between. CDR3 length: 16 residues. Germline assignment: CDR1 KGHSH and CDR2 LQKENI.

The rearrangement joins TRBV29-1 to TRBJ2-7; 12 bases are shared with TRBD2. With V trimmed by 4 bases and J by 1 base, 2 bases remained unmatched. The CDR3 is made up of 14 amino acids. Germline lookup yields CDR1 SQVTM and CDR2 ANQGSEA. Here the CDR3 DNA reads TGCAGCGTTGTGACTAGCGGGAGATCCTACGAGCAGTACTTC. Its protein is CSVVTSGRSYEQYF.

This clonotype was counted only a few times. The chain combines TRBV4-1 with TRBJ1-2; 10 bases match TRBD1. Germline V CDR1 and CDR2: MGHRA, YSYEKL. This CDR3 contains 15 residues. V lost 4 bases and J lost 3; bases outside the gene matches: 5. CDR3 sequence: CASSPDRGLDYGYTF. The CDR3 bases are TGCGCCAGCAGCCCGGACAGGGGGTTGGACTATGGCTACACCTTC.

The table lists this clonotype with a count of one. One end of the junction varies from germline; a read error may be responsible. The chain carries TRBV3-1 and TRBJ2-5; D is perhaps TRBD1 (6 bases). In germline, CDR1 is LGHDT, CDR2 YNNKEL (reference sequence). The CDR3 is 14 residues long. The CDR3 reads CSSSPSIRGETQYF. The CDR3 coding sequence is TGTTCCAGCAGCCCTTCTATCAGGGGAGAGACCCAGTACTTC.

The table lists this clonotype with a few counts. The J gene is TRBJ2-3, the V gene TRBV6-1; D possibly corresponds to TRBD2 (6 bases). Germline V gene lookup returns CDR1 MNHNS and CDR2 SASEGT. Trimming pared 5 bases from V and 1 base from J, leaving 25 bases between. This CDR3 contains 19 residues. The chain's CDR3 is CASSSMQGLGVAGTDTQYF. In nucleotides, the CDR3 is TGTGCCAGCAGTTCCATGCAAGGCCTGGGAGTAGCGGGCACAGATACGCAGTATTTT.

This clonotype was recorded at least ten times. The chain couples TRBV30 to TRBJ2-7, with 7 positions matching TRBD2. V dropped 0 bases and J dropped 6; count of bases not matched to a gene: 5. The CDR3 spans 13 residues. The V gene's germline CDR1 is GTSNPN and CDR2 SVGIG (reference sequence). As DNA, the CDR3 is TGTGCCTGGAGTGTGGAGGGAGGGCGCGAGCAGTACTTC. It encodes CAWSVEGGREQYF.

In DNA form, the CDR3 reads TGCGCCAGCAGCCAAGACACAGCAACTAATGAAAAACTGTTTTTT. Translation: CASSQDTATNEKLFF. This chain connects TRBV4-3 to TRBJ1-4; D is unclear. This CDR3 contains 15 residues. The V gene's germline CDR1 is LGHNA and CDR2 YSLEER. Trimming cost V 0 bases and J 0 bases, with 5 bases left between them.

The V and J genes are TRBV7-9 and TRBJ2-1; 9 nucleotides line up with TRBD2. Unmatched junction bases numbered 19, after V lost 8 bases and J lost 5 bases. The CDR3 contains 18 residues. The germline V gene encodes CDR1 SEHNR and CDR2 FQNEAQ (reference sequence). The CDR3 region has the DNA TGTGCCAGCGGCCCGGGGGGACGCGGGAGGGCCAGTAACAATGAGCAGTTCTTC. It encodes CASGPGGRGRASNNEQFF. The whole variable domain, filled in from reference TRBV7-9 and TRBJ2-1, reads DTGVSQNPRHKITKRGQNVTFRCDPISEHNRLYWYRQTLGQGPEFLTYFQNEAQLEKSRLLSDRFSAERPKGSFSTLEIQRTEQGDSAMYLCASGPGGRGRASNNEQFFGPGTRLTVL.

The chain's CDR3 is CASSMGLAGGSYNEQFF. In DNA, the CDR3 is TGCGCCAGCAGCATGGGACTAGCGGGAGGGTCCTACAATGAGCAGTTCTTC. The chain is built from TRBV5-1 and TRBJ2-1, with 16 bases that match TRBD2. Germline V gene lookup returns CDR1 SGHRS and CDR2 YFSETQ. The CDR3 spans 17 residues. Trimming took 4 bases from V and 1 from J; bases not matched to a gene: 2.

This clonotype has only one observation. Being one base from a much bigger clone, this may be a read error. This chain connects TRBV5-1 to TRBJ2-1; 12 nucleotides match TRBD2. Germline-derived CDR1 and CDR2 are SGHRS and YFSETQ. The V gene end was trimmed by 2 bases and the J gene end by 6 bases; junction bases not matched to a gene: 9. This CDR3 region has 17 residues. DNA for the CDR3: TGCGCCAGCAGCTTAAGGGGGACTAGCGGGTTATCCAATGAGCAGTTCTTC. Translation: CASSLRGTSGLSNEQFF. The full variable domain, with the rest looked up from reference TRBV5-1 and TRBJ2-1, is KAGVTQTPRYLIKTRGQQVTLSCSPISGHRSVSWYQQTPGQGLQFLFEYFSETQRNKGNFPGRFSGRQFSNSRSEMNVSTLELGDSALYLCASSLRGTSGLSNEQFFGPGTRLTVL.

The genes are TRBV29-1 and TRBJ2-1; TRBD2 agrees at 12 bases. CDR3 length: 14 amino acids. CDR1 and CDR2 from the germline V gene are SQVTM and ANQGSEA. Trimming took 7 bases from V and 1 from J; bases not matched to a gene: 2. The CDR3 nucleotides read TGCAGCGCCGGACTAGCGGGGTCCTACAATGAGCAGTTCTTC. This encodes CSAGLAGSYNEQFF.

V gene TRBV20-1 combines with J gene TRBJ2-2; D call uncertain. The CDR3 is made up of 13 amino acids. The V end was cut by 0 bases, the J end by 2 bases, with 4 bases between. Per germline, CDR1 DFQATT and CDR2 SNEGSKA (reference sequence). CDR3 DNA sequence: TGCAGTGCTAGAGAGCACAACACCGGGGAGCTGTTTTTT. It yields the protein CSAREHNTGELFF.

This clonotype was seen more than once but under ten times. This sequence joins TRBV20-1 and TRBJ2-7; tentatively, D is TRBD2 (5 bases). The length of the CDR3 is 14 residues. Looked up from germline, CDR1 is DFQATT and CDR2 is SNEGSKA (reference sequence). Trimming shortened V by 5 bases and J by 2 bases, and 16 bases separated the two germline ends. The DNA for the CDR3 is TGCAGTGCTCCCCGAGCGGAGGCCACCTACGAGCAGTACTTC. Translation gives CSAPRAEATYEQYF.